This record looks at one T cell receptor beta chain sequence and its context. The antigen remains undetermined. The study left out patients who had uncontrolled infection, other autoimmune disease, pregnancy or lactation. Each diagnosis drew on symptoms, thyroxine, TRAb, thyroid ultrasound and orbital computed tomography findings. CDR3 length equals 15 residues. The V and J ends lost 3 bases and 1 base respectively, with 9 bases between them. Germline-derived CDR1 and CDR2 are SEHNR and FQNEAQ (reference sequence). From RNA transcripts, TCR beta CDR3 regions were amplified. A first-round RT-PCR of the TCR CDR3 used the HTBI primer set. TCRdb passed the multiplex PCR reads through MiXCR, listing each CDR3 protein once. The table has about 570,000 distinct CDR3 sequences, under 60% seen once. The sample is drawn from a study of T cells in Graves' hyperthyroidism and ophthalmopathy. Study-level results: A 13 V-J model separated ophthalmopathy from stable hyperthyroidism. For ophthalmopathy, model prediction preceded onset by a median 6.5 months.

The V call is TRBV7-9, the J call TRBJ1-4; D is unresolved. Sequenced: peripheral blood or thyroid tissue (not recorded which). The sequence was obtained from an adult woman with Graves' disease, either hyperthyroidism or ophthalmopathy (not recorded which). The CDR3 coding sequence is TGTGCCAGCAGCTTGGGTAGTGTAACTAATGAAAAACTGTTTTTT. Residues: CASSLGSVTNEKLFF.